The subject of this entry is one T cell receptor beta chain. This sample is drawn from a study of T-cell memory formation after mild COVID-19. V trimming: 5 bases; J trimming: 3 bases; junction bases outside the gene matches: 6. Germline CDR1 SGHRS, CDR2 YFSETQ. This CDR3 region has 15 residues. In TCRdb, the 5' RACE reads were re-called with MiXCR into one record per CDR3 protein. The table includes about 170,000 distinct CDR3 sequences, 10% to 15% detected once. This chain uses TRBV5-1 with TRBJ2-2; 8 nucleotides align to TRBD1. Sequenced: PBMCs or a T cell subset sorted from them (not recorded which). The sequence derives from a man between 18 and 35 years old who had mild COVID-19 (a few samples of this study predate the infection). Cell type and time point are not known. This chain's CDR3 is CASRIPTGDTGELFF. The CDR3 DNA reads as TGCGCCAGCAGGATTCCGACAGGGGACACCGGGGAGCTGTTTTTT.